Below are 16 T cell receptor beta chains sequenced from a single sample in a study of T cells expressing NK-cell markers. TCRdb reprocessed the 5' RACE reads; each CDR3 protein has one entry and no DNA is given. In total, the table holds roughly 180,000 distinct CDR3 sequences. Sequenced material: blood T cells: a sorted CD56 or NKG2C T cell subset, CD4+ or CD8+ T cells, or bulk PBMC T cells (not recorded which). The origin of the receptors is a woman aged 18 to 75 in good health.

This chain links TRBV3-1 with TRBJ2-3; with no DNA, the TCRdb D assignment of TRBD1 cannot be verified. The CDR3 consists of 15 residues. From germline, CDR1 is LGHDT and CDR2 YNNKEL (reference sequence). The chain's CDR3 is CASSSPNRGTDTQYF.

This sequence joins TRBV10-2 and TRBJ2-2. Germline CDR1 WSHSY, CDR2 SAAADI. The CDR3 totals 12 residues. The CDR3: CASSQVAGELFF.

J is TRBJ2-7 and V is TRBV4-2. Germline values: CDR1 LGHNA, CDR2 YNFKEQ. CDR3 length: 19 residues. CDR3 region: CASSQDIGFRDRSSYEQYF.

The chain carries TRBV3-1 and TRBJ2-2; TCRdb calls TRBD1, which cannot be checked without DNA. The CDR3 runs to 16 residues. Germline V gives CDR1 LGHDT, CDR2 YNNKEL (reference sequence). CDR3 protein: CASSLRTLVSTGELFF.

The V call is TRBV7-2, the J call TRBJ2-7; TCRdb calls TRBD2, which cannot be checked without DNA. The CDR3 length is 13 residues. Per the germline V gene, CDR1 is SGHTA and CDR2 is FQGNSA. CDR3 loop: CASSSGLAGEQYF. Filled out from reference TRBV7-2 and TRBJ2-7, the complete variable domain reads GAGVSQSPSNKVTEKGKDVELRCDPISGHTALYWYRQSLGQGLEFLIYFQGNSAPDKSGLPSDRFSAERTGGSVSTLTIQRTQQEDSAVYLCASSSGLAGEQYFGPGTRLTVT.

The V call is TRBV3-1, the J call TRBJ1-1; the TCRdb call, TRBD1, lacks DNA for checking. There are 14 residues in the CDR3. Germline V CDR1 and CDR2: LGHDT, YNNKEL (reference sequence). CDR3 amino acids: CASSHRQVNTEAFF.

The chain combines TRBV4-1 with TRBJ1-5. The CDR3 consists of 12 residues. The V gene's germline CDR1 is MGHRA and CDR2 YSYEKL. The chain's CDR3 is CASSQGGSPQHF.

The chain joins TRBV5-1 to TRBJ2-6; lacking DNA, the TRBD1 call made by TCRdb goes unchecked. In germline, CDR1 is SGHRS, CDR2 YFSETQ. The CDR3 loop spans 16 amino acids. CDR3 sequence reads: CASSLEVSGGANVLTF.

V and J are TRBV9 and TRBJ2-3; TCRdb's assignment of TRBD2 cannot be checked, as there is no DNA. The CDR3 contains 15 residues. Germline V CDR1 and CDR2: SGDLS, YYNGEE. CDR3 in amino acids: CASSAAGGYTDTQYF.

The CDR3 reads CATSANTGGADTGELFF. The chain uses TRBV24-1 and TRBJ2-2; the TCRdb call, TRBD1, lacks DNA for checking. The germline CDR1 and CDR2 sequences are KGHDR and SFDVKD. The CDR3 runs 17 residues.

The V call is TRBV6-5, the J call TRBJ2-7. The CDR3 totals 12 residues. CDR1 MNHEY and CDR2 SVGAGI come from the germline V gene. CDR3 region: CASSYLGGEQYF.

This chain connects TRBV5-1 to TRBJ2-3; TCRdb designates TRBD1, a call that cannot be tested without DNA. In germline, CDR1 is SGHRS, CDR2 YFSETQ. The CDR3 has 15 amino acids. CDR3 sequence reads: CASTLAGQLTDTQYF. The full variable domain, rest sourced from reference TRBV5-1 and TRBJ2-3, is KAGVTQTPRYLIKTRGQQVTLSCSPISGHRSVSWYQQTPGQGLQFLFEYFSETQRNKGNFPGRFSGRQFSNSRSEMNVSTLELGDSALYLCASTLAGQLTDTQYFGPGTRLTVL.

The V call is TRBV7-3, the J call TRBJ2-1. Germline-derived CDR1 and CDR2 are SGHTA and FQGTGA. The CDR3 contains 14 residues. CDR3 sequence reads: CASSGASSYNEQFF.

The J gene is TRBJ1-2, the V gene TRBV7-9. Germline V CDR1 and CDR2: SEHNR, FQNEAQ (reference sequence). The length of the CDR3 is 13 residues. The CDR3 is CASSLDADYGYTF.

CDR3 sequence reads: CASSLQDISNQPQHF. The chain joins TRBV12-3 or TRBV12-4 to TRBJ1-5. The CDR3 is 15 residues long.

This chain uses TRBV30 with TRBJ2-1; no DNA is available, so the TRBD1 call from TCRdb remains unchecked. This CDR3 spans 16 amino acids. CDR1 and CDR2 (germline): GTSNPN, SVGIG (reference sequence). This CDR3 reads CASVSGGGRSYNEQFF.